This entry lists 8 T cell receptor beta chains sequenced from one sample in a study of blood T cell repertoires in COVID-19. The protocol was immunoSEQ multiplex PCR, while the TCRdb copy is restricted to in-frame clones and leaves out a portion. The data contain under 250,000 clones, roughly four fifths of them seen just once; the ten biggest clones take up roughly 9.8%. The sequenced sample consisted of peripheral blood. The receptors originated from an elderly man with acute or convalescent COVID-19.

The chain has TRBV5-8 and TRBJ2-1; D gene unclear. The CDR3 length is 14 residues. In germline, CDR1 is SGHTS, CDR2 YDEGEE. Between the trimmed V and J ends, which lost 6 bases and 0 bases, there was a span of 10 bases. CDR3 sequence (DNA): TGTGCCAGCAACCGGGTAAGCTCCTACAATGAGCAGTTCTTC. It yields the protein CASNRVSSYNEQFF.

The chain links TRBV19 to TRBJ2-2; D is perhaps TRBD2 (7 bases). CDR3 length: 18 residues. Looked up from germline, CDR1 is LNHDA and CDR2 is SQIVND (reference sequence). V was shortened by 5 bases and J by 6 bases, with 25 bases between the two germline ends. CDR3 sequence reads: CASSPDRGAIIRSGELFF. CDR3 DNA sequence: TGTGCCAGTAGTCCGGACCGGGGGGCCATTATCCGGTCCGGGGAGCTGTTTTTT.

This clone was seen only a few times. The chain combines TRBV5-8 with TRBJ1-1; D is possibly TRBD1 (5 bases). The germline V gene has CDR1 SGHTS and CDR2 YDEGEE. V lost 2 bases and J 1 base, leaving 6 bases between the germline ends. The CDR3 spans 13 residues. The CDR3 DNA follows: TGTGCCAGCAGCTTCGGACAGAACACTGAAGCTTTCTTT. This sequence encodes CASSFGQNTEAFF.

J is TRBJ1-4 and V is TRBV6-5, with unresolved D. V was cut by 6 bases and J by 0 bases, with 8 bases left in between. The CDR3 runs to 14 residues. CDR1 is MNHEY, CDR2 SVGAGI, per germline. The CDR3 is CASRKPATNEKLFF. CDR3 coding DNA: TGTGCCAGCAGGAAGCCTGCAACTAATGAAAAACTGTTTTTT.

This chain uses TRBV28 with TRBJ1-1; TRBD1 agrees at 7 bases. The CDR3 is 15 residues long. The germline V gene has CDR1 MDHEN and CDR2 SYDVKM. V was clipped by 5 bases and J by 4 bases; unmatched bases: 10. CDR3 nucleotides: TGTGCCAGCAGTGTCCTTGACAGGGTAAGCACTGAAGCTTTCTTT. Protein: CASSVLDRVSTEAFF.

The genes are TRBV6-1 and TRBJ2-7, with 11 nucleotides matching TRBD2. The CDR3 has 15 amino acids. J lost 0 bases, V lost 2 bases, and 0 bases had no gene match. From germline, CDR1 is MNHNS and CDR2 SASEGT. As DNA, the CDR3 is TGTGCCAGCAGTGAACTAGCGGGGGGCTCCTACGAGCAGTACTTC. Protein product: CASSELAGGSYEQYF.

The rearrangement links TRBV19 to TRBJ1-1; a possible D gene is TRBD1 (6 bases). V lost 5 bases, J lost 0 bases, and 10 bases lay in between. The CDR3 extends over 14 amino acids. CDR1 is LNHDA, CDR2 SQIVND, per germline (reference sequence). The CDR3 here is CASSRQALNTEAFF. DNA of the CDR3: TGTGCCAGTAGTCGACAGGCATTGAACACTGAAGCTTTCTTT.

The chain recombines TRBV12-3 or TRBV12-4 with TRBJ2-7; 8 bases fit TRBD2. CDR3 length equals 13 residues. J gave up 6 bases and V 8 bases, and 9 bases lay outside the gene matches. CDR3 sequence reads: CASSNRGGGEQYF. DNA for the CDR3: TGTGCCAGCTCCAATCGGGGGGGCGGCGAGCAGTACTTC.